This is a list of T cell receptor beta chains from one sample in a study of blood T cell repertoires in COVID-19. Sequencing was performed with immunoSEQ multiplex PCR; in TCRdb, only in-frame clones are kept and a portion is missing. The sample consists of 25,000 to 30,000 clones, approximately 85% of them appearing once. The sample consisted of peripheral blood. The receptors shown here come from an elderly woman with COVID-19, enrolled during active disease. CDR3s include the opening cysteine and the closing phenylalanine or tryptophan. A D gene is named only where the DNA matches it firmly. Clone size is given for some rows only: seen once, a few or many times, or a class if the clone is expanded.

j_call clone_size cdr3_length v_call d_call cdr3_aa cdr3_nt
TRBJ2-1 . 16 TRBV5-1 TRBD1 CASSLAPGTDYNEQFF TGCGCCAGCAGCTTGGCACCCGGGACAGACTACAATGAGCAGTTCTTC
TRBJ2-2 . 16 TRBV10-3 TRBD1 CAISERTGGRTGELFF TGTGCCATCAGTGAGCGGACAGGGGGACGTACCGGGGAGCTGTTTTTT
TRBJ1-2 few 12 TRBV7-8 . CASSPRTDGYTF TGTGCCAGCAGCCCTAGGACAGATGGCTACACCTTC
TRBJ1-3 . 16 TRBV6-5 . CASSYSMMAVGNTIYF TGTGCCAGCAGTTACTCGATGATGGCAGTCGGAAACACCATATATTTT
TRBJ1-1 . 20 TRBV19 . CASSIKEKVDRTKMNTEAFF TGTGCCAGTAGTATTAAGGAAAAAGTTGACAGGACCAAAATGAACACTGAAGCTTTCTTT
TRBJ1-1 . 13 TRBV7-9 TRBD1 CASRKQGDTEAFF TGTGCCAGCAGAAAACAGGGGGACACTGAAGCTTTCTTT
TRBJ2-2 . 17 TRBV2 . CASSESTGGASTGELFF TGTGCCAGCAGTGAATCGACTGGGGGCGCGAGCACCGGGGAGCTGTTTTTT
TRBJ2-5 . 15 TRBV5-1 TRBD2 CASSSTSAQGETQYF TGCGCCAGCAGCTCGACTAGCGCTCAAGGAGAGACCCAGTACTTC
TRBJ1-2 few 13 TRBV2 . CASILGQGIGYTF .
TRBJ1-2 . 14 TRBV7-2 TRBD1 CASSLARTGYGYTF TGTGCCAGCAGCTTAGCGCGGACAGGGTATGGCTACACCTTC
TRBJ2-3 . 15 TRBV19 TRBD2 CASSVAGGITDTQYF TGTGCCTCCTCGGTAGCGGGGGGAATCACAGATACGCAGTATTTT
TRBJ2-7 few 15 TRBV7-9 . CASSFRDFGFYEQYF TGTGCCAGCAGCTTTAGGGACTTCGGTTTCTACGAGCAGTACTTC
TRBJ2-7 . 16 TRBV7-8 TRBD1 CASSPTVGTGNYEQYF TGTGCCAGCAGCCCCACTGTGGGGACAGGGAACTACGAGCAGTACTTC
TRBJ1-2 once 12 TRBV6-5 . CASSVLGHGYTF TGTGCCAGCAGCGTTTTGGGGCATGGCTACACCTTC
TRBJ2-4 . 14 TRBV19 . CASSIPDNRNIQYF TGTGCCAGTAGTATCCCGGACAATAGAAACATTCAGTACTTC
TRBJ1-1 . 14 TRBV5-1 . CASSLIRGNTEAFF TGCGCCAGCAGCTTGATCAGGGGTAACACTGAAGCTTTCTTT
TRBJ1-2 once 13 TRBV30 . CALYRVLDYGYTF TGTGCCTTATACAGGGTTCTTGACTATGGCTACACCTTC
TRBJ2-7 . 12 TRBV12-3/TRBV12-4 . CASSFSGYEQYF TGTGCCAGCAGTTTTTCAGGGTACGAGCAGTACTTC
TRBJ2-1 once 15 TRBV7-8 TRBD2 CASSLVGRGVGEQFF TGTGCCAGCAGCTTAGTAGGTCGGGGGGTCGGTGAGCAGTTCTTC
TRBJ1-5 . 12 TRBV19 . CASTVGEQPQHF TGTGCCAGTACTGTAGGGGAACAGCCCCAGCATTTT
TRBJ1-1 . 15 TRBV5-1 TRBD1 CASSPSGQENTEAFF TGCGCCAGCAGCCCCTCGGGACAGGAGAACACTGAAGCTTTCTTT
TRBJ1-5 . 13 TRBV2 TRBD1 CASTQTGHQPQHF TGTGCCAGCACCCAGACAGGGCACCAGCCCCAGCATTTT
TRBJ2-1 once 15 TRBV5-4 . CASSPKQENHNEQFF TGTGCCAGCAGCCCCAAACAGGAGAACCACAATGAGCAGTTCTTC
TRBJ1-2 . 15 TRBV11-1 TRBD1 CASSLTLDRADGYTF TGTGCCAGCAGCTTAACCCTTGACAGGGCGGATGGCTACACCTTC
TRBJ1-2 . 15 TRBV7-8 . CASSLLEGSNYGYTF TGTGCCAGCAGCTTATTGGAGGGGAGCAACTATGGCTACACCTTC
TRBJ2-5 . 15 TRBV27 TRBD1 CASSAWGQPQETQYF TGTGCCAGCAGTGCCTGGGGACAGCCCCAAGAGACCCAGTACTTC
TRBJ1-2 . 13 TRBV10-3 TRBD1 CAISEGQGYGYTF TGTGCCATCAGTGAGGGACAGGGGTACGGCTACACCTTC
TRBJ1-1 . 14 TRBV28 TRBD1 CASSLYGQGLKAFF TGTGCCAGCAGTTTATACGGACAGGGTCTAAAAGCTTTCTTT
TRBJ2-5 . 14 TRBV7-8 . CASSENSNQETQYF TGTGCCAGCAGCGAAAACAGCAACCAAGAGACCCAGTACTTC
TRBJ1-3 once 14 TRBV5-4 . CASSLTGLGNTIYF TGTGCCAGCAGCTTGACAGGGTTGGGAAACACCATATATTTT
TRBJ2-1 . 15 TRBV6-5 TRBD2 CASTNGGLAGDEQFF TGTGCCAGCACCAACGGGGGACTAGCGGGGGATGAGCAGTTCTTC
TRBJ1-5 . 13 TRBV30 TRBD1 CACPGQGGQPQHF TGTGCCTGCCCCGGACAGGGGGGCCAGCCCCAGCATTTT
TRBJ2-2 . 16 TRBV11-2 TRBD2 CASGDRLAQSTGELFF TGTGCCAGCGGGGACCGACTAGCCCAGAGCACCGGGGAGCTGTTTTTT
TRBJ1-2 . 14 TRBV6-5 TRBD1 CASTEDRRGYGYTF TGTGCCAGCACCGAGGACAGGAGAGGATATGGCTACACCTTC
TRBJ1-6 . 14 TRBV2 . CASSMDQGNSPLHF TGTGCCAGCAGTATGGACCAGGGAAACTCACCCCTCCACTTT
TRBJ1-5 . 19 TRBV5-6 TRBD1 CASSRGWGQGASSNQPQHF TGTGCCAGCAGCCGGGGCTGGGGCCAGGGGGCATCCAGCAATCAGCCCCAGCATTTT
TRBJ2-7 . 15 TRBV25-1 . CASSGDSSPPYEQYF TGTGCCAGCAGCGGAGACTCTTCCCCCCCCTACGAGCAGTACTTC
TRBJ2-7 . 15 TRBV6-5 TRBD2 CASRSWTSGVPQQYF TGTGCCAGCAGATCATGGACTAGCGGGGTTCCTCAGCAGTACTTC
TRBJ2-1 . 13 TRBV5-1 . CASSLGAYNEQFF TGCGCCAGCAGCTTGGGGGCTTACAATGAGCAGTTCTTC
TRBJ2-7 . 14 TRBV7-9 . CASSLQGGGYEQYF TGTGCCAGCAGCTTACAGGGAGGAGGCTACGAGCAGTACTTC
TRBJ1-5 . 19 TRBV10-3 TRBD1 CAISNRGETGRISNQPQHF TGTGCCATCAGCAACAGGGGGGAGACAGGGCGGATCAGCAATCAGCCCCAGCATTTT
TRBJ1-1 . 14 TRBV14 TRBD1 CASSHDSKTGRAFF TGTGCCAGCAGCCATGATTCCAAGACAGGGAGGGCTTTCTTT